What follows is one TCR beta chain and its context. The repertoire was sequenced with immunoSEQ multiplex PCR; TCRdb's copy has only in-frame clones and lacks some. The table records 26,000 or so clones, roughly 91% of them present only once. CDR3 size: 12 residues. Germline V lookup: CDR1 GTSNPN, CDR2 SVGIG (reference sequence). Trimming removed 5 bases from V and 1 base from J, with 8 bases in between. These data are taken from a study of control samples from healthy donors and cancer patients. This clonotype originated in a man aged 45-65 years with lung cancer. The chain uses TRBV30 and TRBJ1-1; tentatively, D is TRBD1 (6 bases). The sample consisted of PBMCs. The CDR3 region is CAWEQGNTEAFF. As DNA, the CDR3 is TGTGCCTGGGAACAGGGGAACACTGAAGCTTTCTTT.